Detailed here is one TCR beta chain. This sample stems from a study of cytomegalovirus exposure and HLA in healthy donors. Per germline, CDR1 SEHNR and CDR2 FQNEAQ (reference sequence). After removal of 1 base from V and 1 base from J, the junction contained 3 bases not matched to a gene. This CDR3 comprises 16 residues. Vbeta (60) and Jbeta (13) primers were used in the PCR. TCRdb's copy holds only in-frame clones and misses some; the assay was immunoSEQ multiplex PCR. The data show 150,000 to 200,000 clones, with roughly 78% seen just once and about 0.63% held by the top ten. The sequence was collected from a boy between 10 and 17 years old in good health and CMV-seronegative. The V call is TRBV7-9, the J call TRBJ2-3, with 9 bases lining up with TRBD2. Sample: PBMCs. Here the CDR3 reads CASSLDVAGGTDTQYF. For the CDR3, the DNA is TGTGCCAGCAGCTTAGATGTAGCGGGAGGCACAGATACGCAGTATTTT.